The 14 T cell receptor beta chains given below trace back to one sample, sequenced in a study of blood T cell repertoires in COVID-19. Some clones are missing from TCRdb's copy, which holds only in-frame ones; the method was immunoSEQ multiplex PCR. The data show some 88,000 clones, 70% to 90% seen once. Sequencing used peripheral blood. These receptor sequences come from a woman in her sixties or seventies with acute or convalescent COVID-19.

The J gene is TRBJ1-4, the V gene TRBV5-8; D gene uncertain. Germline-derived CDR1 and CDR2 are SGHTS and YDEGEE. This CDR3 contains 14 residues. V was trimmed by 6 bases and J by 1 base, leaving 10 bases between them. The DNA for the CDR3 is TGTGCCAGCACCCTAGGGAGAACTAATGAAAAACTGTTTTTT. Translation gives CASTLGRTNEKLFF. Full variable domain (missing parts from reference TRBV5-8 and TRBJ1-4): EAGVTQSPTHLIKTRGQQATLRCSPISGHTSVYWYQQALGLGLQFLLWYDEGEERNRGNFPPRFSGRQFPNYSSELNVNALELEDSALYLCASTLGRTNEKLFFGSGTQLSVL.

The chain employs TRBV3-1 (or the pseudogene TRBV3-2) and TRBJ2-2; the match to TRBD2 covers 14 bases. This CDR3 has 18 amino acids. The germline CDR1 and CDR2 sequences are LGHDT and YNNKEL (reference sequence). The junction had 10 bases not matched to a gene; V was cut back by 5 bases and J by 5 bases. The CDR3 nucleotides are TGTGCCAGCAGCACCGGGACTAGCGGGAGTCCGGGTACCGGGGAGCTGTTTTTT. Amino acid sequence: CASSTGTSGSPGTGELFF.

The CDR3 reads CASSSTRGDEQFF. The CDR3 nucleotides read TGCGCCAGCAGCTCAACTCGGGGGGATGAGCAGTTCTTC. This chain links TRBV5-1 with TRBJ2-1; 7 bases map to TRBD2. V dropped 3 bases and J dropped 8; count of bases not matched to a gene: 5. Germline CDR1 and CDR2: SGHRS and YFSETQ. The CDR3 extends over 13 amino acids.

This chain's CDR3 is CASSQDSGGHNEQFF. The CDR3 DNA reads as TGTGCCAGCAGCCAAGATAGCGGGGGGCACAATGAGCAGTTCTTC. The chain employs TRBV4-2 and TRBJ2-1; 10 nucleotides line up with TRBD2. Germline V gene data show CDR1 as LGHNA and CDR2 as YNFKEQ. V shed 0 bases and J 5 bases; nucleotides not matched to a gene: 1. CDR3 length: 15 residues.

The rearrangement joins TRBV12-3 or TRBV12-4 to TRBJ1-2; tentatively, D is TRBD1 (6 bases). V was pared by 3 bases and J by 8 bases, with 13 bases between. The CDR3 loop spans 13 amino acids. CDR3 bases: TGTGCCAGCAGTTTTGGGGACATGAGGGGCTACACCTTC. Translated, it gives CASSFGDMRGYTF.

The chain links TRBV11-3 to TRBJ2-1; 9 nucleotides align to TRBD2. J gave up 12 bases and V 0 bases, and 9 bases lay outside the gene matches. Looked up from germline, CDR1 is SGHNT and CDR2 is YENEEA. CDR3 size: 15 residues. The CDR3, as DNA: TGTGCCAGCAGCTTAGATACCAGTTTTAGCGGGAGGCAGTTCTTC. The encoded protein is CASSLDTSFSGRQFF.

The rearrangement joins TRBV15 to TRBJ1-5; tentative D call: TRBD1 (5 bases). Per germline, CDR1 LNHNV and CDR2 YYDKDF (reference sequence). V lost 0 bases to trimming and J lost 6 bases, with 15 bases between them. CDR3 length: 16 residues. This CDR3 is CATSRDWGSGGQPQHF. CDR3 nucleotides: TGTGCCACCAGCAGAGATTGGGGGTCCGGGGGTCAGCCCCAGCATTTT.

This sequence joins TRBV11-2 and TRBJ2-3; D gene ambiguous. This CDR3 region has 16 residues. Trimming shortened V by 6 bases and J by 5 bases, and 21 bases separated the two germline ends. Germline V gives CDR1 SGHAT, CDR2 FQNNGV. The CDR3 spells CASRPDLVRREDTQYF. CDR3 coding DNA: TGTGCCAGCAGACCCGACCTAGTACGGCGCGAAGATACGCAGTATTTT.

This clone has just one count. This sequence joins TRBV2 and TRBJ2-3; 11 bases line up with TRBD2. CDR1 is SNHLY, CDR2 FYNNEI, per germline. This CDR3 is built from 17 residues. The V gene end was trimmed by 7 bases and the J gene end by 3 bases; junction bases not matched to a gene: 12. CDR3 in amino acids: CASTKSSGGARTDTQYF. CDR3 nucleotide sequence: TGTGCCAGCACTAAAAGTAGCGGGGGGGCCCGGACAGATACGCAGTATTTT.

The chain joins TRBV11-2 to TRBJ2-7; TRBD1 might be the D (6 bases). Germline CDR1 and CDR2: SGHAT and FQNNGV. Trimming took off 5 bases at V and 7 bases at J, with 21 bases between the two ends. This CDR3 has 15 amino acids. CDR3 bases: TGTGCCAGCAGCGTGTTGGACAGTGGGTTGGGGGAGCAGTACGTC. Translated, it gives CASSVLDSGLGEQYV.

The rearrangement uses TRBV25-1 and TRBJ1-2; D possibly corresponds to TRBD1 (5 bases). This CDR3 has 15 amino acids. Trimming pared 2 bases from V and 4 bases from J, leaving 14 bases between. Per the germline V gene, CDR1 is MGHDK and CDR2 is SYGVNS. CDR3 nucleotides: TGTGCCAGCAGTGAACAGAAGGGGCAGGGCTATGGCTACACCTTC. Its protein is CASSEQKGQGYGYTF.

The table lists this clone with a count of one. The V and J genes are TRBV7-9 and TRBJ2-3; D not certain. V gave up 5 bases and J gave up 0 bases, with 15 bases separating them. Germline V CDR1 and CDR2: SEHNR, FQNEAQ (reference sequence). This CDR3 region has 16 residues. The CDR3 protein is CASSPRRLFSTDTQYF. CDR3 sequence (DNA): TGTGCCAGCAGCCCTAGACGACTGTTTAGCACAGATACGCAGTATTTT.

A few counts support this clone. V gene TRBV19 combines with J gene TRBJ1-1; 8 bases are shared with TRBD1. The V segment lost 4 bases and the J segment 0 bases; nucleotides outside the gene matches: 10. The CDR3 sequence is 17 residues long. Germline CDR1 is LNHDA and CDR2 is SQIVND (reference sequence). CDR3 residues: CASSTRTGNSMNTEAFF. CDR3 nucleotides: TGTGCCAGTAGTACAAGGACAGGGAACAGCATGAACACTGAAGCTTTCTTT.

The chain joins TRBV11-2 to TRBJ2-1; D call uncertain. Germline values: CDR1 SGHAT, CDR2 FQNNGV. The CDR3 covers 13 residues. V shed 6 bases and J shed 8 bases, with 14 bases lying between them. The DNA of the CDR3 is TGTGCCAGCAGTCTTATGCAACGGGATGAGCAGTTCTTC. Translation gives CASSLMQRDEQFF.